The present T cell receptor (beta chain) was sequenced within a study of T cell repertoires in cytomegalovirus infection. Study-wide background: CMV epitopes, recently identified HLA-C-restricted and well-studied HLA-B-restricted, were used. CMV infection together with matching HLA type was indicated by public TCR beta signatures.

This clonotype was seen more than once but under ten times. The antigen is unknown. TCRdb used MiXCR to reprocess the reads, holding one entry per CDR3 protein. The sample has around 540,000 distinct CDR3 sequences; around 35% are singletons. Study-level results: Cumulative frequency of public TCR beta families picked out carriers of CMV plus the relevant HLA. In two of eight donors, the top clonotype was HLA-C-restricted CMV-specific.

The CDR3 has 15 amino acids. Trimming left V 6 bases short and J 2 bases short, with 15 bases between. The source material was cultured PBMCs, sampled from culture after CMV antigen stimulation. The chain is built from TRBV12-3 or TRBV12-4 and TRBJ2-3; tentatively, D is TRBD1 (5 bases). The source is a human donor in good health (CMV status not recorded). Some clones in this sample may be carry-over from other donors' samples. Here the CDR3 reads CASREQVTLTDTQYF. In DNA form, the CDR3 reads TGTGCCAGCAGGGAACAGGTAACCCTCACAGATACGCAGTATTTT.